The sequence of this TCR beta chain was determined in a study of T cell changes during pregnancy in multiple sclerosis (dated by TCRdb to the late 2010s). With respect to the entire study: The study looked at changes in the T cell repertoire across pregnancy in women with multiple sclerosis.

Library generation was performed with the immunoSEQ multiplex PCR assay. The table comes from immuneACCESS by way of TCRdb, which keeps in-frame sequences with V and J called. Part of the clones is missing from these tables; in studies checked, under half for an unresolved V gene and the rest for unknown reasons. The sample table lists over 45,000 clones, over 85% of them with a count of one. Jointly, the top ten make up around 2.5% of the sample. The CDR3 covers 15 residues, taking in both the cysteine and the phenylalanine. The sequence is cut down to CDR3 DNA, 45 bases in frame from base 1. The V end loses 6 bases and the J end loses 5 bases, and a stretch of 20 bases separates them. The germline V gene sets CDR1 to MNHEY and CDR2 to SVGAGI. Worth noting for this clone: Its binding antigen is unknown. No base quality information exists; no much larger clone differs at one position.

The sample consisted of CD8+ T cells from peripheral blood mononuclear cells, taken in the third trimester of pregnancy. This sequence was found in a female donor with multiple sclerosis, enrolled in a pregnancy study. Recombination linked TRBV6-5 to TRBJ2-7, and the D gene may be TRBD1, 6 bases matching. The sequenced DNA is TGTGCCAGCAGCCCCGACATTACCACAGGGAACGAGCAGTACTTC. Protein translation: CASSPDITTGNEQYF.